This T cell receptor (beta chain) appears in the sequencing data of a study of T cell responses to AZD1222 COVID-19 vaccine (dated by TCRdb to the early 2020s). About the full investigation: Because spike-specific TCR depth and breadth did not differ between the two schedules, AZD1222 recipients who got a second dose at roughly 4 weeks were pooled with those who got a second dose at roughly 12 weeks. A total of 240 or so trial participants underwent TCR sequencing, of whom about 200 had received two doses of AZD1222 and approximately 26 had received two doses of the MenACWY control vaccine. Enrollment into the trials was organized by age into subgroups of 18-55, 56-69 and 70-plus years, and those subgroups contained roughly 160, 29 and 62 TCR-sequenced participants, respectively.

CDR1 and CDR2 were assigned from the germline V gene as MDHEN and SYDVKM. From its cysteine to its phenylalanine, the CDR3 spans 17 amino acids. CDR3 DNA only is kept here, 51 bases in frame from base 1. The trim is 2 bases for V and 0 bases for J, with a gap of 14 bases between the germline ends. The CDR3 regions of human TCRbeta chains were analyzed by immunosequencing. The paper's data handling went like this. Repertoire TCRs were matched against a reference library of SARS-CoV-2-specific TCRs generated with the MIRA antigen-specificity platform. Breadth was defined as the fraction of unique TCRs that were SARS-CoV-2-associated. Depth was defined as the fraction of total T cells that were SARS-CoV-2-associated. Using the MIRA data, each spike-specific TCR was assigned both to the spike region to which the TCR was reactive and to a CD4 or CD8 class. Log10-transformed breadth and depth values were compared by one-way ANOVA with Sidak's multiple comparisons tests. TCRdb obtained this table from immuneACCESS and retained in-frame rearrangements with V and J assigned. These tables miss some clones; where compared with another copy, unresolved V genes account for less than half of the shortfall, and the remainder is unexplained. V, J and clone size are taken as reported in that table, and D and trimming were inferred from the DNA itself. The sample data list about 120,000 clones, and 88% of these were observed just once. The ten largest clones take up 2.4% of the sample.

This sample's time point label indicates: baseline before first vaccination. Samples from vaccinated people were obtained from the UK trials COV001 and COV002, which included a single-blind randomized controlled phase 2/3 trial of AZD1222 (ChAdOx1 nCoV-19) in healthy adults. For TCRbeta chain sequencing, PBMC samples from trial participants were taken at day 0 and at day 28 after the second dose. Summary of the overall study and its limitations: Because no samples from the day 14 peak response were available, repertoires could be characterized only after the peak T cell response. The whole spike protein was spanned by vaccine-associated CD4 TCRs, and dominant responses were seen in regions 160-218 and 743-854. Conclusions about previously exposed vaccinees are limited because only six or seven AZD1222 recipients were SARS-CoV-2 seropositive at baseline. In the small 56-69-year group, the increase in depth fell short of significance, most likely because of low power. Participants were mostly white British, with more females than males. The authors suggested clonal diversity may have been underestimated. After two AZD1222 doses, spike-specific TCR breadth and depth were significantly higher than at day 0 and than in MenACWY recipients. Reportedly, close to half of the unique spike-specific TCRs recognized epitopes lying outside the regions that are mutated in the B.1.351 and B.1.1.7 variants.

Of note for this clone: Its antigen is not yet known. No base quality information exists; no much larger clone differs at one position.

The specimen comprised peripheral blood, sampled on day 0 of AZD1222 vaccination. The TCR sequence derives from an adult in good health. The rearranged chain carries TRBV28 and TRBJ1-5, with no confident D gene call. The DNA sequence follows: TGTGCCAGCAGTTTAGCGTCTGGGAGAAATAGCAATCAGCCCCAGCATTTT. Translated, this is CASSLASGRNSNQPQHF.